These 2 T cell receptor beta chains were all obtained from the same sample, sequenced in a study of blood T cell repertoires in COVID-19. TCRdb keeps only in-frame clones here, not all; method: immunoSEQ multiplex PCR. This table holds under 95,000 clones, approximately 86% found once. Sequencing was carried out using peripheral blood. These receptors were collected from a man in his forties with acute or convalescent COVID-19.

The rearrangement links TRBV5-5 to TRBJ2-7; no definite D call. The CDR3 is made up of 12 amino acids. The ends were cut back, 1 base at V and 5 bases at J, with 7 bases in the middle. Germline CDR1 and CDR2: SGHKS and YYEKEE (reference sequence). CDR3 DNA sequence: TGTGCCAGCAGCTTGAGACTCCACGAGCAGTACTTC. It is translated as CASSLRLHEQYF.

CDR3 in DNA: TGTGCCAGTAAGGGAACTAGCGGCCGCACCGGGGAGCTGTTTTTT. It specifies CASKGTSGRTGELFF. The chain links TRBV6-5 to TRBJ2-2; TRBD2 agrees at 8 bases. V lost 9 bases to trimming and J lost 4 bases; unmatched junction nucleotides: 10. Germline values: CDR1 MNHEY, CDR2 SVGAGI. CDR3 length equals 15 residues.